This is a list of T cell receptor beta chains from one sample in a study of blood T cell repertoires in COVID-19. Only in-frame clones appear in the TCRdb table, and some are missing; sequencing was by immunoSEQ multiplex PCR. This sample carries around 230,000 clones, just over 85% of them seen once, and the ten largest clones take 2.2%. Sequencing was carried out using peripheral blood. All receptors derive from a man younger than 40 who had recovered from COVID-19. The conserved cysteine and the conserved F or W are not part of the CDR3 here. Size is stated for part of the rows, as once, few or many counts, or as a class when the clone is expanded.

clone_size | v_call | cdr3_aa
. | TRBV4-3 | ASSQEAEYDYGYT
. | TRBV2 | ASSGGSGVGTEAF
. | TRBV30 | AWGQGGAPLH
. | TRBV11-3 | ASSLEGGTEAF
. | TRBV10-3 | AISESNPGGATNEKLF
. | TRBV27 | ASSFGQGVTYEQF
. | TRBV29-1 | SVVPPGQDTGELF
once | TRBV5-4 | ASSLVQRSTDTQY
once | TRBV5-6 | ASSLWAGIWSPLH
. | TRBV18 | ASSLVGQTYEQY
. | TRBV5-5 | ASSPTGEGKSPLH
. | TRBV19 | ASSPQGTEAF
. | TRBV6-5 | ASSYGGSSGNTIY
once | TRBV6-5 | ASSYSTGLTGNTIY
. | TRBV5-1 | ASSLAELGPGSPKY
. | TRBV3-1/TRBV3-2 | ASSQQNTEAF
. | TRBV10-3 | AISISGDNTGELF
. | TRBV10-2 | ASRLAGDSYEQY
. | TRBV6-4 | ASSDGSGGATDTQY
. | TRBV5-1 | ASSPTRNTEAF
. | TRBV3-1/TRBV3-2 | ASSQEGLAGGLKTQY
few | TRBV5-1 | ASSLGPAGEEKLF
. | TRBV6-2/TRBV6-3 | ASSYSGQGGELF
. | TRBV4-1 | ASSQPPGTPRQY
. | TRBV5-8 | ASSSLFTEAF
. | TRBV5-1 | ASSPVAEGYT
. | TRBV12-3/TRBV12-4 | ATGRANYGYT
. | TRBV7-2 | ASSRASGGSHEQF
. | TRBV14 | ASSQLSPSSGNTIY
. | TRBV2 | ASAGQETQY
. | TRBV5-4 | ASSFYRGEETQY
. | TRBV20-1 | SASHQGAWDGYT
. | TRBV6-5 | ASSYPYGPGNTIY
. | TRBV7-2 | ASSIRTGDGQPQH
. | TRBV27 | ASRRFPPPGELF
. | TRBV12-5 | ASGLESGGELF
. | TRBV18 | ASSQSSGVQNIQY
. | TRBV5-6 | ASSLSLRGPEKLF
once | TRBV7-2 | ASSRRPTSGVGGNEQF
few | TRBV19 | ASSIGGLATDTQY
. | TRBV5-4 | ASTDLAGRTDTQY
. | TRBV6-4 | ASRGQGWNTEAF
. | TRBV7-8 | ASSFSGDTQY
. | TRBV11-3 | ASSRYSNQPQH
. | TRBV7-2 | ASSGGGTATYEQY
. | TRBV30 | AWKLQGPGNTEAF
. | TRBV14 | ASSQWTGSFHEQY
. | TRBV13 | ASSLGRARGDDGYT
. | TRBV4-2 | ASSHPGGLEGGYT
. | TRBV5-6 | ASSLGPVPREAF
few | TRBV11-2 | ASTVSVRGGELF